Sequencing of this T cell receptor (beta chain) was carried out in a study of blood T cells in healthy people across ages. General observations from the study: The study found TCR beta diversity correlated strongly with naive T cell percentage. In older individuals, TCR beta diversity per million T cells was lower, falling roughly linearly with age.

The table lists this clonotype with a few counts. Its antigen is still unknown. The junction had 4 bases not matched to a gene; V was cut back by 1 base and J by 1 base. CDR3 length: 15 residues. CDR1 and CDR2 from the germline V gene are GTSNPN and SVGIG (reference sequence). Sample-barcoded 5' priming and a J-beta primer mix drove a second PCR of roughly 6 to 12 cycles. With 12 random nucleotides, a template-switch adaptor tagged each individual cDNA molecule. TCRdb fed the 5' RACE reads into MiXCR, producing one record per CDR3 protein. Of around 670,000 distinct CDR3 sequences listed, about 30% are singletons.

The rearrangement joins TRBV30 to TRBJ2-3, with TRBD1 identical over 8 bases. The source is a woman of 80 years or more in good health. Sequencing was carried out using blood. CDR3 DNA: TGTGCCTGGAGTGCCCTGACAGGGGGCACAGATACGCAGTATTTT. Protein: CAWSALTGGTDTQYF.